The source of this TCR beta chain is a study of shared clonotypes between healthy human individuals. V was clipped by 4 bases and J by 7 bases, with 11 bases between them. The germline gives CDR1 LGHNA, CDR2 YSLEER. The length of the CDR3 is 13 residues. The table came from immunoSEQ multiplex PCR; TCRdb's copy has only in-frame clones and leaves some out. The table includes around 480,000 clones, about 80% detected once. The V call is TRBV4-3, the J call TRBJ2-1; unclear D gene. Sequencing input: PBMCs. The receptor comes from a woman aged 40-49 years in good health. Some clones in this sample may be carry-over from other donors' samples. The DNA for the CDR3 is TGCGCCAGCAGCCTTTTAGTTAAGAATGAGCAGTTCTTC. Translating gives CASSLLVKNEQFF.